This TCR beta chain was identified in a study of CD8+CD57+ T cells in acquired aplastic anemia. Turning to the study itself: Roughly 3 ug was the average amount of DNA from sorted CD4+ and CD8+ cells.

This clonotype was seen only once. Its specificity is not known. The CDR3 spans 12 residues. The germline gives CDR1 SGHRS, CDR2 YFSETQ. Unmatched junction bases numbered 3, after V lost 5 bases and J lost 6 bases. Sequencing was done on patients that had shown CD8+CD57+ cell expansion by flow cytometry. Study-wide findings and caveats: Controls did not differ significantly from patients in CD8+ Simpson's diversity.

Genomic DNA acted as the template from which TCR beta VDJ combination and CDR3 sequence profiling were carried out. Using its own MiXCR run on the reads, TCRdb lists one record per CDR3 protein. The sample holds about 150,000 distinct CDR3 sequences, around 52% seen once. The chain joins TRBV5-1 to TRBJ2-7; 9 positions match TRBD1. This clonotype originated in a human donor with aplastic anemia. The sample consisted of sorted CD4+, CD8+, or CD8+CD57+ T cells (not recorded which) from PBMCs. The CDR3 reads CASRDRGGEQYF. The CDR3 DNA reads as TGCGCCAGCAGGGACAGGGGTGGCGAGCAGTACTTC.